The source of this TCR beta chain is a study of control samples from healthy donors and cancer patients. Profiled with immunoSEQ multiplex PCR; TCRdb holds only in-frame clones, not every one. Of approximately 110,000 clones detected, around nine tenths appear once; the ten largest clones hold approximately 4%. Germline V gene sequence: CDR1 LNHDA, CDR2 SQIVND (reference sequence). This CDR3 spans 18 amino acids. V lost 3 bases to trimming and J lost 0 bases; unmatched junction nucleotides: 13. The V gene is TRBV19, the J gene TRBJ1-2, with 7 bases that match TRBD1. This TCR was sampled from a human donor in good health. The donor label of this sample is uncertain. Sequenced: blood. CDR3 sequence: CASSMAVQGHSTNYGYTF. The DNA for the CDR3 is TGTGCCAGTAGTATGGCTGTACAGGGGCATTCAACTAACTATGGCTACACCTTC.